Listed below are T cell receptor beta chains from one sample, sequenced in a study of blood T cell repertoires in COVID-19. Sequenced by immunoSEQ multiplex PCR; TCRdb stores in-frame clones only, minus some. The table has about 270,000 clones, about 89% seen once. The sequenced sample consisted of peripheral blood. The receptors come from a middle-aged man with active or convalescent COVID-19. CDR3s include the opening cysteine and the closing phenylalanine or tryptophan. D genes are given only for firm matches. Size values are once, few and many counts, or a class for expanded clones, and some rows have none.

cdr3_aa: CASSSRTSGSNEQFF
cdr3_nt: TGTGCCAGCAGCTCCCGGACTAGCGGGAGCAATGAGCAGTTCTTC
v_call: TRBV7-9
j_call: TRBJ2-1
clone_size: .
d_call: TRBD2

cdr3_aa: CASRPTGAPVAFF
cdr3_nt: TGTGCCAGCAGACCGACAGGTGCTCCTGTAGCTTTCTTT
v_call: TRBV12-3/TRBV12-4
j_call: TRBJ1-1
clone_size: .
d_call: .

cdr3_aa: CATSDPTGPPTDTQYF
cdr3_nt: TGTGCCACCAGTGATCCGACAGGCCCACCCACAGATACGCAGTATTTT
v_call: TRBV24-1
j_call: TRBJ2-3
clone_size: once
d_call: .

cdr3_aa: CASSPGGTGELFF
cdr3_nt: TGTGCCAGCAGCCCGGGGGGCACCGGGGAGCTGTTTTTT
v_call: TRBV12-3/TRBV12-4
j_call: TRBJ2-2
clone_size: .
d_call: TRBD2

cdr3_aa: CASSRRGSNYGYTF
cdr3_nt: TGTGCCAGCAGCAGGAGGGGAAGTAACTATGGCTACACCTTC
v_call: TRBV5-4
j_call: TRBJ1-2
clone_size: .
d_call: .

cdr3_aa: CASSPSGRGSSEAFF
cdr3_nt: TGTGCCAGCAGCCCTAGCGGGAGGGGGTCGTCTGAAGCTTTCTTT
v_call: TRBV9
j_call: TRBJ1-1
clone_size: .
d_call: .

cdr3_aa: CASSGGTGGVEKLFF
cdr3_nt: TGCGCCAGCAGCGGGGGGACAGGGGGCGTTGAAAAACTGTTTTTT
v_call: TRBV5-1
j_call: TRBJ1-4
clone_size: .
d_call: TRBD1

cdr3_aa: CASSSGVYNEQFF
cdr3_nt: TGTGCCAGCAGCTCCGGGGTTTACAATGAGCAGTTCTTC
v_call: TRBV7-3
j_call: TRBJ2-1
clone_size: once
d_call: .

cdr3_aa: CASSLAADSGANVLTF
cdr3_nt: TGCGCCAGCAGCTTGGCGGCGGACTCTGGGGCCAACGTCCTGACTTTC
v_call: TRBV5-1
j_call: TRBJ2-6
clone_size: .
d_call: .

cdr3_aa: CASKAGGYYEQYF
cdr3_nt: TGTGCCAGTAAGGCAGGGGGCTACTACGAGCAGTACTTC
v_call: TRBV27
j_call: TRBJ2-7
clone_size: .
d_call: TRBD1

cdr3_aa: CASSMKGQGSGQPQHF
cdr3_nt: TGTGCCAGCAGCATGAAAGGACAGGGGTCCGGTCAGCCCCAGCATTTT
v_call: TRBV21-1
j_call: TRBJ1-5
clone_size: few
d_call: .

cdr3_aa: CASSSSGFSGNTIYF
cdr3_nt: TGCGCCAGCAGCTCATCAGGGTTCTCTGGAAACACCATATATTTT
v_call: TRBV5-1
j_call: TRBJ1-3
clone_size: .
d_call: .

cdr3_aa: CASSYGDRNYGYTF
cdr3_nt: TGTGCCAGCAGTTATGGGGACAGGAACTATGGCTACACCTTC
v_call: TRBV6-5
j_call: TRBJ1-2
clone_size: .
d_call: TRBD1

cdr3_aa: CASSTSTGEREQYF
cdr3_nt: TGTGCCAGCAGCACCTCGACAGGGGAAAGGGAGCAGTACTTC
v_call: TRBV11-2
j_call: TRBJ2-7
clone_size: .
d_call: TRBD1

cdr3_aa: CSVEIQAGQPQHF
cdr3_nt: TGCAGCGTTGAAATCCAGGCGGGTCAGCCCCAGCATTTT
v_call: TRBV29-1
j_call: TRBJ1-5
clone_size: .
d_call: .

cdr3_aa: CASSQNRQALSYNEQFF
cdr3_nt: TGTGCCAGCAGCCAAAATCGTCAGGCCTTATCCTACAATGAGCAGTTCTTC
v_call: TRBV3-1/TRBV3-2
j_call: TRBJ2-1
clone_size: few
d_call: .

cdr3_aa: CASSLGQGGNTIYF
cdr3_nt: TGTGCCAGCAGCTTGGGGCAGGGTGGTAACACCATATATTTT
v_call: TRBV5-5
j_call: TRBJ1-3
clone_size: .
d_call: .

cdr3_aa: CASGRILSNGYTF
cdr3_nt: TGTGCCAGCGGAAGAATACTAAGTAATGGCTACACCTTC
v_call: TRBV12-3/TRBV12-4
j_call: TRBJ1-2
clone_size: .
d_call: .

cdr3_aa: CASSIQGFQDYGYTF
cdr3_nt: TGTGCCAGTAGTATTCAGGGGTTTCAAGACTATGGCTACACCTTC
v_call: TRBV19
j_call: TRBJ1-2
clone_size: few
d_call: .

cdr3_aa: CASSLGRSEAFF
cdr3_nt: TGTGCCAGCAGCTTGGGGCGGTCTGAAGCTTTCTTT
v_call: TRBV13
j_call: TRBJ1-1
clone_size: .
d_call: .

cdr3_aa: CASSEAGGPYNEQFF
cdr3_nt: TGTGCCAGCAGCGAGGCGGGAGGGCCCTACAATGAGCAGTTCTTC
v_call: TRBV9
j_call: TRBJ2-1
clone_size: .
d_call: TRBD2

cdr3_aa: CASGAANSNQPQHF
cdr3_nt: TGTGCCAGCGGGGCAGCGAATAGCAATCAGCCCCAGCATTTT
v_call: TRBV9
j_call: TRBJ1-5
clone_size: .
d_call: .

cdr3_aa: CASSRQGAGDTQYF
cdr3_nt: TGTGCCAGCAGCCGACAGGGGGCCGGGGATACGCAGTATTTT
v_call: TRBV7-9
j_call: TRBJ2-3
clone_size: .
d_call: TRBD1

cdr3_aa: CASSLGGAAGTAYNEQFF
cdr3_nt: TGTGCCAGCAGCTTAGGGGGGGCGGCCGGGACAGCCTACAATGAGCAGTTCTTC
v_call: TRBV7-2
j_call: TRBJ2-1
clone_size: .
d_call: .

cdr3_aa: CASRPRPGQNAKNIQYF
cdr3_nt: TGTGCCAGCAGACCACGTCCGGGACAGAATGCCAAAAACATTCAGTACTTC
v_call: TRBV11-2
j_call: TRBJ2-4
clone_size: once
d_call: TRBD1

cdr3_aa: CASRLQGASEKLFF
cdr3_nt: TGTGCCAGCCGCCTACAGGGGGCGAGTGAAAAACTGTTTTTT
v_call: TRBV27
j_call: TRBJ1-4
clone_size: .
d_call: TRBD1

cdr3_aa: CASSEYRPSGGTGEKLFF
cdr3_nt: TGTGCCAGCAGTGAATACCGACCCTCAGGGGGAACGGGCGAAAAACTGTTTTTT
v_call: TRBV25-1
j_call: TRBJ1-4
clone_size: .
d_call: TRBD1

cdr3_aa: CASSDVRGLNTEAFF
cdr3_nt: TGTGCCAGCAGTGACGTCCGGGGGTTGAACACTGAAGCTTTCTTT
v_call: TRBV2
j_call: TRBJ1-1
clone_size: .
d_call: .

cdr3_aa: CASSLDPLAAYNEQFF
cdr3_nt: TGTGCCAGCAGCTTAGATCCCTTAGCGGCCTACAATGAGCAGTTCTTC
v_call: TRBV11-3
j_call: TRBJ2-1
clone_size: .
d_call: .

cdr3_aa: CASNPMLAQEQFF
cdr3_nt: TGTGCCAGCAATCCAATGCTAGCACAGGAGCAGTTCTTC
v_call: TRBV27
j_call: TRBJ2-1
clone_size: .
d_call: .

cdr3_aa: CASSGQPNTGELFF
cdr3_nt: TGTGCCAGCAGTGGACAGCCGAACACCGGGGAGCTGTTTTTT
v_call: TRBV6-2/TRBV6-3
j_call: TRBJ2-2
clone_size: .
d_call: .

cdr3_aa: CGSLGTGRNEQFF
cdr3_nt: TGTGGTAGCCTCGGGACAGGGAGGAATGAGCAGTTCTTC
v_call: TRBV7-8
j_call: TRBJ2-1
clone_size: .
d_call: TRBD1

cdr3_aa: CASSFGTSGYNEQFF
cdr3_nt: TGTGCCAGCAGCTTCGGGACTAGCGGATACAATGAGCAGTTCTTC
v_call: TRBV7-3
j_call: TRBJ2-1
clone_size: few
d_call: TRBD2

cdr3_aa: CASRATANYGYTF
cdr3_nt: TGTGCCAGCAGGGCGACAGCTAACTATGGCTACACCTTC
v_call: TRBV6-5
j_call: TRBJ1-2
clone_size: .
d_call: .

cdr3_aa: CASSIARLAGLSTDTQYF
cdr3_nt: TGTGCCAGTAGTATAGCCCGACTAGCGGGTCTTAGCACAGATACGCAGTATTTT
v_call: TRBV19
j_call: TRBJ2-3
clone_size: .
d_call: TRBD2

cdr3_aa: CASSIRRATNEKLFF
cdr3_nt: TGTGCCAGTAGTATCAGGCGTGCAACTAATGAAAAACTGTTTTTT
v_call: TRBV19
j_call: TRBJ1-4
clone_size: .
d_call: .

cdr3_aa: CATTPGGYQPQHF
cdr3_nt: TGTGCCACCACTCCGGGGGGGTATCAGCCCCAGCATTTT
v_call: TRBV15
j_call: TRBJ1-5
clone_size: .
d_call: .

cdr3_aa: CASSRRTGSGTGELFF
cdr3_nt: TGTGCTAGCAGCAGAAGGACAGGGAGCGGCACCGGGGAGCTGTTTTTT
v_call: TRBV7-7
j_call: TRBJ2-2
clone_size: .
d_call: TRBD1

cdr3_aa: CASSLGKNRDSGNTIYF
cdr3_nt: TGTGCCAGCAGCTTAGGAAAAAACAGGGACTCTGGAAACACCATATATTTT
v_call: TRBV7-9
j_call: TRBJ1-3
clone_size: .
d_call: .

cdr3_aa: CASSYSRGLNTEAFF
cdr3_nt: TGTGCCAGCAGTTACTCGAGGGGGTTGAACACTGAAGCTTTCTTT
v_call: TRBV6-5
j_call: TRBJ1-1
clone_size: .
d_call: .

cdr3_aa: CASSQEQFSSTDTQYF
cdr3_nt: TGTGCCAGCAGCCAAGAGCAGTTCTCTAGCACAGATACGCAGTATTTT
v_call: TRBV3-1/TRBV3-2
j_call: TRBJ2-3
clone_size: .
d_call: .

cdr3_aa: CASSLEQGETQYF
cdr3_nt: TGTGCCAGCAGCTTGGAACAGGGGGAGACCCAGTACTTC
v_call: TRBV5-8
j_call: TRBJ2-5
clone_size: .
d_call: TRBD1

cdr3_aa: CASSYLPGGRGNEQFF
cdr3_nt: TGTGCCAGCAGTTACCTCCCTGGGGGCAGGGGCAATGAGCAGTTCTTC
v_call: TRBV6-5
j_call: TRBJ2-1
clone_size: .
d_call: .

cdr3_aa: CSADDRDEQYF
cdr3_nt: TGCAGTGCGGACGACAGGGACGAGCAGTACTTC
v_call: TRBV20-1
j_call: TRBJ2-7
clone_size: .
d_call: TRBD1

cdr3_aa: CASSARPGQNEKLFF
cdr3_nt: TGCGCCAGCAGCGCGAGGCCCGGACAAAATGAAAAACTGTTTTTT
v_call: TRBV5-1
j_call: TRBJ1-4
clone_size: .
d_call: .

cdr3_aa: CASSDRSYNSPLHF
cdr3_nt: TGTGCCAGCAGTGACAGGTCCTATAATTCACCCCTCCACTTT
v_call: TRBV6-1
j_call: TRBJ1-6
clone_size: .
d_call: .

cdr3_aa: CSTPGGDPDTQYF
cdr3_nt: TGCAGCACCCCGGGCGGGGACCCGGATACGCAGTATTTT
v_call: TRBV29-1
j_call: TRBJ2-3
clone_size: once
d_call: .